Following are 19 T cell receptor beta chains from one sample sequenced in a study of regulatory T cells in long-lasting Graves disease. Libraries of TCR beta came from iRepertoire HTBI primers plus Arm-PCR of CDR3 regions. TCRdb re-analysed the multiplex PCR reads in MiXCR, keeping a single row per CDR3 protein. The sample shows some 400,000 distinct CDR3 sequences, more than 12% of them seen only once. Time point given: newly diagnosed GD, antithyroid drugs for less than 3 months. RNA extracted from PBMCs served as the sequencing template. These data also formed part of another study, on T cells in Graves' hyperthyroidism and ophthalmopathy.

Sequencing used peripheral blood mononuclear cells (PBMCs), obtained at new diagnosis, from a patient treated with antithyroid drugs. Source of these receptors: a woman in her twenties or thirties with Graves disease.

V gene TRBV6-5 combines with J gene TRBJ2-7, with 9 nucleotides matching TRBD2. Germline trimming cut 4 bases from V and 1 base from J; bases unmatched to any gene: 5. Per the germline V gene, CDR1 is MNHEY and CDR2 is SVGAGI. The CDR3 is 15 amino acids. Written as DNA, the CDR3 is TGTGCCAGCAGTTCTAAAGCGGGAGGATCCTACGAGCAGTACTTC. Translation: CASSSKAGGSYEQYF.

This clonotype was recorded many times. The chain employs TRBV18 and TRBJ1-5, with D perhaps matching TRBD1 (5 bases). The CDR3 length is 17 residues. Trimming took 3 bases from V and 0 from J, leaving 15 bases between them. Germline assignment: CDR1 KGHSH and CDR2 LQKENI. The CDR3 DNA reads as TGTGCCAGCTCACCGGGTCAGGGAGGCTATAGCAATCAGCCCCAGCATTTT. Translating gives CASSPGQGGYSNQPQHF.

The genes are TRBV5-1 and TRBJ2-5; 11 bases fit TRBD2. The trim removed 2 bases at V and 5 bases at J, leaving 17 bases unmatched. This CDR3 contains 19 residues. Germline loops: CDR1 SGHRS, CDR2 YFSETQ. In DNA, the CDR3 is TGCGCCAGCAGCTTAATATTACCGGGACTAGCGGCCAGGGGGGAGACCCAGTACTTC. This sequence encodes CASSLILPGLAARGETQYF.

This clonotype has ten or more counts. This chain uses TRBV5-1 with TRBJ1-1, with TRBD1 as a possible D gene (6 bases). Trimming took 2 bases from V and 0 from J, leaving 11 bases between them. Looked up from germline, CDR1 is SGHRS and CDR2 is YFSETQ. The CDR3 runs to 15 residues. Here the CDR3 reads CASSFIGGLNTEAFF. In nucleotides, the CDR3 is TGCGCCAGCAGCTTTATCGGGGGCTTGAACACTGAAGCTTTCTTT.

The gene calls are TRBV7-9 and TRBJ1-1; the D gene is possibly TRBD1 (6 bases). This CDR3 region has 17 residues. The V end lost 7 bases, the J end lost 2 bases, and 23 bases lay between the germline ends. Germline V lookup: CDR1 SEHNR, CDR2 FQNEAQ (reference sequence). This CDR3 is CASMKLAGVNGNTEAFF. CDR3 bases: TGTGCCAGCATGAAGTTGGCAGGGGTGAATGGAAACACTGAAGCTTTCTTT.

On this clonotype: A much larger clonotype is one base distant, so this may be a read error. V usage is TRBV15 and J usage is TRBJ2-7; 7 nucleotides agree with TRBD1. After removal of 4 bases from V and 3 bases from J, the junction contained 9 bases not matched to a gene. Germline CDR1 LNHNV, CDR2 YYDKDF (reference sequence). The CDR3 is 15 amino acids. In DNA, the CDR3 is TGTGCCACCAGCATGGGTGGACAGGAGCGCTACGAGCAGTACTTC. Protein product: CATSMGGQERYEQYF. Full variable domain (missing parts from reference TRBV15 and TRBJ2-7): DAMVIQNPRYQVTQFGKPVTLSCSQTLNHNVMYWYQQKSSQAPKLLFHYYDKDFNNEADTPDNFQSRRPNTSFCFLDIRSPGLGDTAMYLCATSMGGQERYEQYFGPGTRLTVT.

The chain joins TRBV6-5 to TRBJ1-2; D possibly corresponds to TRBD1 (5 bases). Between the trimmed V and J ends, which lost 0 bases and 5 bases, there was a span of 19 bases. This CDR3 is 17 amino acids long. The germline V gene encodes CDR1 MNHEY and CDR2 SVGAGI. The CDR3 sequence: CASSYSAQGGLGYGYTF. The CDR3 DNA reads as TGTGCCAGCAGTTACTCGGCCCAGGGAGGATTGGGGTATGGCTACACCTTC.

Ten or more counts support this clonotype. The CDR3: CASSLTLQGGTGELFF. Here the CDR3 DNA reads TGTGCCAGCAGCTTGACGCTACAGGGGGGCACCGGGGAGCTGTTTTTT. The rearrangement joins TRBV7-9 to TRBJ2-2; 8 nucleotides align to TRBD1. The germline gives CDR1 SEHNR, CDR2 FQNEAQ (reference sequence). J gave up 4 bases and V 3 bases, and 7 bases lay outside the gene matches. This CDR3 spans 16 amino acids.

This clonotype was detected ten times or more. The chain couples TRBV10-2 to TRBJ1-5; TRBD1 aligns across 8 bases. Germline assignment: CDR1 WSHSY and CDR2 SAAADI. With 6 bases clipped from V and 5 bases from J, the junction kept 0 bases outside the gene matches. This CDR3 has 12 residues. CDR3 loop: CASRQGDQPQHF. The CDR3, as DNA: TGCGCCAGCAGACAGGGGGATCAGCCCCAGCATTTT.

This clonotype was found many times. The chain recombines TRBV2 with TRBJ1-1; D uncertain. The germline gives CDR1 SNHLY, CDR2 FYNNEI. V was trimmed by 0 bases and J by 1 base, leaving 9 bases between them. CDR3 length: 15 residues. The CDR3 loop reads CASSEALLRNTEAFF. The CDR3 DNA sequence: TGTGCCAGCAGTGAAGCGCTTTTGAGGAACACTGAAGCTTTCTTT.

The rearrangement uses TRBV18 and TRBJ1-4, with TRBD1 matching over 7 bases. CDR3 size: 14 residues. V lost 8 bases to trimming and J lost 5 bases; unmatched junction nucleotides: 8. Germline-derived CDR1 and CDR2 are KGHSH and LQKENI. Here the CDR3 reads CASPLTGPNEKLFF. The CDR3 region has the DNA TGTGCCAGCCCACTGACAGGGCCAAATGAAAAACTGTTTTTT.

A remark on this clonotype: The germline gene is not matched at one end of the junction; a read error may be the cause. The chain employs TRBV19 and TRBJ2-2; possible D gene TRBD2, 5 bases. CDR3 length equals 14 residues. The germline gives CDR1 LNHDA, CDR2 SQIVND (reference sequence). The CDR3 coding sequence is TGTGCCAGTAGTATATGGCTTTCCACCGGGGAGCTGGTTTTT. Amino acids: CASSIWLSTGELVF.

The CDR3 DNA reads as TGTGCCAGCAGTCGAAATTCCGGGACGAAATACGAGCAGTACTTC. Its protein is CASSRNSGTKYEQYF. V and J are TRBV7-2 and TRBJ2-7, with D perhaps given as TRBD1 or TRBD2 (5 bases each). The CDR3 runs to 15 residues. V gave up 6 bases and J gave up 4 bases, with 19 bases separating them. Germline V lookup: CDR1 SGHTA, CDR2 FQGNSA.

This clonotype showed up many times. The rearrangement uses TRBV12-3 or TRBV12-4 and TRBJ1-2; 9 positions match TRBD1. The CDR3 spans 14 residues. After removal of 4 bases from V and 2 bases from J, the junction contained 2 bases not matched to a gene. The CDR3 DNA is TGTGCCAGCAGTTACGGGACAGGGAACTATGGCTACACCTTC. Encoded protein: CASSYGTGNYGYTF.

Only a few counts were recorded for this clonotype. The chain employs TRBV2 and TRBJ1-5; D gene unclear. CDR3 length: 15 amino acids. V lost 1 base, J lost 2 bases, and 9 bases lay in between. CDR1 is SNHLY and CDR2 is FYNNEI in the germline V gene. CDR3 sequence (DNA): TGTGCCAGCAGTGAAGGACGGTTTGGCAATCAGCCCCAGCATTTT. Translating gives CASSEGRFGNQPQHF.

The V and J genes are TRBV24-1 and TRBJ2-3, with 10 positions matching TRBD2. Germline values: CDR1 KGHDR, CDR2 SFDVKD. The CDR3 has 19 residues. V gave up 2 bases and J gave up 4 bases; unmatched junction bases: 14. The CDR3 bases are TGTGCCACCAGTGATTCTCAAGCGGGAGGGCCGTTATCTCCAGATACGCAGTATTTT. It translates to CATSDSQAGGPLSPDTQYF.

This clonotype was observed at least ten times. The V gene is TRBV11-3, the J gene TRBJ2-2; D is ambiguous. Per germline, CDR1 SGHNT and CDR2 YENEEA. The ends were cut back, 3 bases at V and 5 bases at J, with 4 bases in the middle. CDR3 size: 12 residues. The CDR3 sequence is CASSFRTGELFF. In DNA, the CDR3 is TGTGCCAGCAGCTTTCGAACCGGGGAGCTGTTTTTT. The full variable domain, in which reference TRBV11-3 and TRBJ2-2 provide the parts outside the CDR3, is EAGVVQSPRYKIIEKKQPVAFWCNPISGHNTLYWYLQNLGQGPELLIRYENEEAVDDSQLPKDRFSAERLKGVDSTLKIQPAELGDSAVYLCASSFRTGELFFGEGSRLTVL.

This clonotype was counted only a few times. The chain recombines TRBV6-1 with TRBJ2-5; 7 bases map to TRBD2. V trimming: 3 bases; J trimming: 2 bases; junction bases outside the gene matches: 6. CDR1 is MNHNS, CDR2 SASEGT, per germline. The CDR3 extends over 15 amino acids. CDR3 in amino acids: CASSDPAGNQETQYF. The CDR3 nucleotides read TGTGCCAGCAGTGATCCAGCGGGAAATCAAGAGACCCAGTACTTC.

This clonotype showed up many times. The chain links TRBV9 to TRBJ2-1; TRBD1 aligns across 7 bases. Germline V gene data show CDR1 as SGDLS and CDR2 as YYNGEE. The CDR3 is made up of 13 amino acids. After removal of 4 bases from V and 5 bases from J, the junction contained 3 bases not matched to a gene. CDR3 amino acids: CASSPGQDNEQFF. DNA of the CDR3: TGTGCCAGCAGCCCCGGACAGGACAATGAGCAGTTCTTC. Combining the CDR3 with reference TRBV9 and TRBJ2-1 gives the whole variable domain DSGVTQTPKHLITATGQRVTLRCSPRSGDLSVYWYQQSLDQGLQFLIQYYNGEERAKGNILERFSAQQFPDLHSELNLSSLELGDSALYFCASSPGQDNEQFFGPGTRLTVL.